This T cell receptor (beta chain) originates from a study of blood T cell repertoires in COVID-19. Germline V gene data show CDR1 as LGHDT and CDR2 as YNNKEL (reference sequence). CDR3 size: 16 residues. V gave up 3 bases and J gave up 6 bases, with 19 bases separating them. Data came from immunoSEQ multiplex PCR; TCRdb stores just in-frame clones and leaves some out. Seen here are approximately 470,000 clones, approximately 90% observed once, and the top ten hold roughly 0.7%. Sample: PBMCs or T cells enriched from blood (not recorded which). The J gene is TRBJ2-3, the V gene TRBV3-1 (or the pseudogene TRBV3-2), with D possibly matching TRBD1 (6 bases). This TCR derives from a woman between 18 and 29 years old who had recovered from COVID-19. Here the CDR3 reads CASSHHRDTGTDTQYF. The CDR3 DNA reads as TGTGCCAGCAGCCACCACCGGGACACGGGGACCGATACGCAGTATTTT.